The present T cell receptor (beta chain) was sequenced within a study of blood T cell repertoires in COVID-19. As for the study in general: COVID-19 samples, acute and convalescent, were from the United States, Italy and Spain. From T cells, B-cell-depleted T cells, or PBMCs came the material, which was cDNA or gDNA.

Original handling: Estimated nucleated cell counts came from reference gene primer amplification. Sequencing used immunoSEQ multiplex PCR; TCRdb keeps in-frame clones, though not all of them. V and J calls and clone size are copied from that table; D and trimming were computed from the DNA. There are about 200,000 clones in the sample; over 75% occur only once, and about 18% lies in the top ten. This clone appeared a single time. Source material: peripheral blood. This TCR was recovered from a person aged 70 to 79 with COVID-19, enrolled during active disease.

CDR3 region: CASSPTVYGYTF. In DNA form, the CDR3 reads TGTGCCAGCAGTCCGACAGTCTATGGCTACACCTTC. The chain has TRBV28 and TRBJ1-2; a weak D match, TRBD1 (5 bases). Trimming pared 5 bases from V and 4 bases from J, leaving 8 bases between. The CDR3 has 12 residues. Germline V gene data show CDR1 as MDHEN and CDR2 as SYDVKM.